These 16 T cell receptor beta chains were sequenced from one sample in a study of T-cell memory formation after mild COVID-19. One entry per CDR3 protein, called by TCRdb with MiXCR from the 5' RACE reads. The data contain some 350,000 distinct CDR3 sequences, approximately 16% of them singletons. Sequenced: PBMCs or a T cell subset sorted from them (not recorded which). These receptors all stem from a man in his late teens or twenties who had mild COVID-19 (a few samples of this study predate the infection). Cell type and time point are not known.

The chain is built from TRBV20-1 and TRBJ2-7; D unresolved. The CDR3 runs to 12 residues. V was cut by 0 bases and J by 5 bases, with 8 bases left in between. The V gene's germline CDR1 is DFQATT and CDR2 SNEGSKA (reference sequence). The CDR3 bases are TGCAGTGCTAGAGAAGGTTCAAACGAGCAGTACGTC. This codes for CSAREGSNEQYV.

V gene TRBV9 combines with J gene TRBJ2-5; TRBD2 matches 7 bases. Trimming cost V 3 bases and J 5 bases; bases outside gene matches: 7. The length of the CDR3 is 14 residues. Germline V CDR1 and CDR2: SGDLS, YYNGEE. For the CDR3, the DNA is TGTGCCAGCAGCGCCCACGTCGGGGGGGAGACCCAGTACTTC. Encoded protein: CASSAHVGGETQYF.

The gene calls are TRBV7-9 and TRBJ1-4, with D tentatively TRBD1 (5 bases). CDR3 length: 15 residues. V was clipped by 3 bases and J by 7 bases, with 15 bases between them. Germline V CDR1 and CDR2: SEHNR, FQNEAQ (reference sequence). CDR3 in DNA: TGTGCCAGCAGCTTTTCCCGGGCAGGGAGTGAAAAACTGTTTTTT. Protein product: CASSFSRAGSEKLFF.

This clonotype was counted a few times. The chain uses TRBV4-1 and TRBJ1-1; tentative D call: TRBD1 (6 bases). The germline V gene encodes CDR1 MGHRA and CDR2 YSYEKL. The CDR3 covers 14 residues. V lost 5 bases and J lost 5, with 15 bases in between. The CDR3 coding sequence is TGCGCCAGCAGCTCCTGGAGGGGGGGTACTGAAGCTTTCTTT. It codes for CASSSWRGGTEAFF.

This clonotype was seen more than once but under ten times. V gene TRBV9 combines with J gene TRBJ2-2, with 7 bases matching TRBD2. CDR3 length equals 16 residues. Trimming cost V 3 bases and J 2 bases; bases outside gene matches: 7. Germline loops: CDR1 SGDLS, CDR2 YYNGEE. The CDR3 bases are TGTGCCAGCAGCGAACTGGGCGGGGGAAACACCGGGGAGCTGTTTTTT. As protein: CASSELGGGNTGELFF.

This clonotype occurred many times. The chain links TRBV12-3 or TRBV12-4 to TRBJ1-1, with D possibly being TRBD1 (6 bases). There are 13 residues in the CDR3. V was clipped by 3 bases and J by 7 bases, with 12 bases between them. This CDR3 is CASSFLQGGEAFF. The CDR3 DNA sequence: TGTGCCAGCAGTTTTTTACAGGGCGGTGAAGCTTTCTTT.

Concerning this clonotype itself: This may stem from a read error, because a much larger clone lies one nucleotide away. The genes are TRBV7-3 and TRBJ2-3, with TRBD1 identical over 7 bases. The CDR3 contains 15 residues. Germline CDR1 reads SGHTA; CDR2 reads FQGTGA. Trimming at V came to 5 bases and at J to 1 base, leaving 6 bases not matched to a gene. Written as DNA, the CDR3 is TGTGCCAGCAGCCCGACAGGGTTCGGCACAGATACGCAGTATTTT. It translates to CASSPTGFGTDTQYF.

In this sample, this clonotype turned up many times. This chain links TRBV20-1 with TRBJ2-3; D is possibly TRBD2 (7 bases). Trimming shortened V by 7 bases and J by 5 bases, and 16 bases separated the two germline ends. This CDR3 is 13 amino acids long. From germline, CDR1 is DFQATT and CDR2 SNEGSKA (reference sequence). The CDR3 reads CSDQRGAGDTQYF. In nucleotides, the CDR3 is TGCAGTGATCAACGGGGGGCGGGAGATACGCAGTATTTT.

The rearrangement joins TRBV18 to TRBJ1-1; D unclear. Germline CDR1 reads KGHSH; CDR2 reads LQKENI. This CDR3 is 17 amino acids long. Trimming removed 3 bases from V and 2 bases from J, with 19 bases in between. CDR3 in amino acids: CASSPGFLRQLNTEAFF. The DNA for the CDR3 is TGTGCCAGCTCACCTGGGTTTTTACGGCAACTAAACACTGAAGCTTTCTTT.

Ten or more counts support this clonotype. The chain is built from TRBV6-5 and TRBJ1-4; D ambiguous. Germline-derived CDR1 and CDR2 are MNHEY and SVGAGI. This CDR3 region has 14 residues. V shed 6 bases and J shed 0 bases, with 8 bases lying between them. CDR3: CASRGVATNEKLFF. The CDR3 DNA follows: TGTGCCAGCAGAGGAGTGGCAACTAATGAAAAACTGTTTTTT.

This clonotype was picked up a small number of times. The chain has TRBV30 and TRBJ2-4; possibly TRBD1 or TRBD2 for D (5 bases each). The germline gives CDR1 GTSNPN, CDR2 SVGIG (reference sequence). CDR3 length: 13 amino acids. The V gene lost 5 bases and the J gene lost 6 bases, with 14 bases spanning the gap. DNA for the CDR3: TGTGCCTGGTCGGGTGGGACGGGAAACATTCAGTACTTC. It encodes CAWSGGTGNIQYF.

In this sample, this clonotype turned up a few times. The chain joins TRBV24-1 to TRBJ2-7, with a tentative D call TRBD1 (5 bases). The CDR3 is made up of 14 amino acids. V lost 0 bases and J 2 bases, leaving 7 bases between the germline ends. CDR1 is KGHDR and CDR2 is SFDVKD in the germline V gene. The CDR3: CATSDLRQTYEQYV. Written as DNA, the CDR3 is TGTGCCACCAGTGATTTGCGACAGACCTACGAGCAGTACGTC.

The rearrangement joins TRBV18 to TRBJ2-3; D is uncertain. Trimming took 0 bases from V and 2 from J, leaving 9 bases between them. CDR3 length equals 15 residues. The germline V gene encodes CDR1 KGHSH and CDR2 LQKENI. DNA for the CDR3: TGTGCCAGCTCACCACCGGTCGTTTCCACAGATACGCAGTATTTT. Encoded protein: CASSPPVVSTDTQYF.

The chain employs TRBV6-5 and TRBJ1-6; unclear D gene. Trimming took off 4 bases at V and 9 bases at J, with 13 bases between the two ends. CDR1 is MNHEY and CDR2 is SVGAGI in the germline V gene. The CDR3 has 14 amino acids. The CDR3 here is CASSWAGRPSPLHF. CDR3 in DNA: TGTGCCAGCAGTTGGGCAGGCCGCCCTTCACCCCTCCACTTT.

A few counts support this clonotype. The J gene is TRBJ2-3, the V gene TRBV3-1, with D possibly being TRBD2 (6 bases). Trimming pared 2 bases from V and 2 bases from J, leaving 20 bases between. The germline gives CDR1 LGHDT, CDR2 YNNKEL (reference sequence). The CDR3 is made up of 18 amino acids. The CDR3 sequence: CASSQSGVGVGITDTQYF. Written as DNA, the CDR3 is TGTGCCAGCAGCCAATCGGGGGTAGGGGTCGGAATCACAGATACGCAGTATTTT.

The chain uses TRBV4-3 and TRBJ2-1; D is undetermined. CDR3 size: 13 residues. Trimming removed 4 bases from V and 4 bases from J, with 8 bases in between. Germline V gene sequence: CDR1 LGHNA, CDR2 YSLEER. CDR3 protein: CASSPQPYNEQFF. CDR3 DNA sequence: TGCGCCAGCAGCCCACAGCCGTACAATGAGCAGTTCTTC.